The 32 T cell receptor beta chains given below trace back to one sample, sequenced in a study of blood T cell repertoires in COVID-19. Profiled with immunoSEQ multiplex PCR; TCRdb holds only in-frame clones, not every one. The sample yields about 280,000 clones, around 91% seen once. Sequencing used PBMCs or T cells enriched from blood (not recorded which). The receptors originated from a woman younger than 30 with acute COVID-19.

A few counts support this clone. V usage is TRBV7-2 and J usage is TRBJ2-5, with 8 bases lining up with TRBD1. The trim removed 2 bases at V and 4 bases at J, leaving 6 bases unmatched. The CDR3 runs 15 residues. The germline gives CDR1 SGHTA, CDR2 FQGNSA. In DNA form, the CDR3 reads TGTGCCAGCAGCTTAAAAGACAGGGGTGGAGAGACCCAGTACTTC. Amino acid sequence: CASSLKDRGGETQYF. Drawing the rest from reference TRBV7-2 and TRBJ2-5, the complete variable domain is GAGVSQSPSNKVTEKGKDVELRCDPISGHTALYWYRQSLGQGLEFLIYFQGNSAPDKSGLPSDRFSAERTGGSVSTLTIQRTQQEDSAVYLCASSLKDRGGETQYFGPGTRLLVL.

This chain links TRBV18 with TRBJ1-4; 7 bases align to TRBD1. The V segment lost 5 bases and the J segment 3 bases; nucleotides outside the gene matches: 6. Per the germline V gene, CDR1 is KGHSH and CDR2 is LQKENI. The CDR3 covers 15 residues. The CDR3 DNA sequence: TGTGCCAGCTCATCTCTGGGACAGCCTAATGAAAAACTGTTTTTT. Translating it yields CASSSLGQPNEKLFF.

CDR3 in DNA: TGTGCCAGCAGCGTAGGACTAGCGGGAGGGACCGGAGCCACAGATACGCAGTATTTT. Its protein is CASSVGLAGGTGATDTQYF. The V and J genes are TRBV9 and TRBJ2-3; 14 bases map to TRBD2. V lost 0 bases, J lost 2 bases, and 8 bases stayed unmatched. The CDR3 loop spans 19 amino acids. Germline CDR1 reads SGDLS; CDR2 reads YYNGEE.

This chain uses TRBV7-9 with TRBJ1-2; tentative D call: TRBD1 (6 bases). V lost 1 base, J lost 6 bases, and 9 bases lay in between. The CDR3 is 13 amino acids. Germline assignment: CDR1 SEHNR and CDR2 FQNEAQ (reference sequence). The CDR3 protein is CASSLERTDGYTF. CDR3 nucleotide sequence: TGTGCCAGCAGCTTAGAGAGGACAGATGGCTACACCTTC. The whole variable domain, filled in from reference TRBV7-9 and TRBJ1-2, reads DTGVSQNPRHKITKRGQNVTFRCDPISEHNRLYWYRQTLGQGPEFLTYFQNEAQLEKSRLLSDRFSAERPKGSFSTLEIQRTEQGDSAMYLCASSLERTDGYTFGSGTRLTVV.

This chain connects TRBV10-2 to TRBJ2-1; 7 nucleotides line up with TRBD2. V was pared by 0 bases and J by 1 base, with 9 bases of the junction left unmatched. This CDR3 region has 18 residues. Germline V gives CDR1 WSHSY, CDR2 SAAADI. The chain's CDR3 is CASSESRSGRESYNEQFF. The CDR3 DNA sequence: TGCGCCAGCAGTGAGTCGAGGAGCGGGCGGGAGTCCTACAATGAGCAGTTCTTC.

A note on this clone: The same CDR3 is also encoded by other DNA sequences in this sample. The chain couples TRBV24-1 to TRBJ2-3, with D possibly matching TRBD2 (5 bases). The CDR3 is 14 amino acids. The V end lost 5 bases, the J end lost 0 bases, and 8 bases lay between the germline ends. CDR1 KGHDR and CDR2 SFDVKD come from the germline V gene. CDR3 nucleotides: TGTGCCACCAGTGTTGGCGGGAGCACAGATACGCAGTATTTT. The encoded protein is CATSVGGSTDTQYF.

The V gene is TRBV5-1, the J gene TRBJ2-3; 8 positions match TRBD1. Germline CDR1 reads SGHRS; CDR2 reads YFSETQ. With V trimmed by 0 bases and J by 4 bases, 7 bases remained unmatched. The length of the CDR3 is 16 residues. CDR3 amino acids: CASSLEWTGFADTQYF. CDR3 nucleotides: TGCGCCAGCAGCTTGGAGTGGACAGGGTTTGCAGATACGCAGTATTTT.

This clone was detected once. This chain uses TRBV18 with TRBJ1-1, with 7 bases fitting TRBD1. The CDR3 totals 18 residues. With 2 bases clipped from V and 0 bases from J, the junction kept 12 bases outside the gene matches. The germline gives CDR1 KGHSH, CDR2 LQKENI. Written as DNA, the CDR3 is TGTGCCAGCTCACCAGGAAGGGACAGAAAGGGTATGAACACTGAAGCTTTCTTT. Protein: CASSPGRDRKGMNTEAFF.

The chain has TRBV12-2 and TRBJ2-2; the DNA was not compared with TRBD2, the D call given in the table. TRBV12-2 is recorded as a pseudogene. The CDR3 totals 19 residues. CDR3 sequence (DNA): TGTGCAAGTCGCTTAGCGGGAGGCCCTACCGTGAGAAACACCGGGGAGCTGTTTTTT. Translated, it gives CASRLAGGPTVRNTGELFF.

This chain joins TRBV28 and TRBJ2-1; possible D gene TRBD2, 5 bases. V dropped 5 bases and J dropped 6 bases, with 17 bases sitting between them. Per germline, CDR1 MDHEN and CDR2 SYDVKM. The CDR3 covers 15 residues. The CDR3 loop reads CASSTGGPYINEQFF. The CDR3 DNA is TGTGCCAGCAGTACCGGCGGGCCGTATATCAATGAGCAGTTCTTC.

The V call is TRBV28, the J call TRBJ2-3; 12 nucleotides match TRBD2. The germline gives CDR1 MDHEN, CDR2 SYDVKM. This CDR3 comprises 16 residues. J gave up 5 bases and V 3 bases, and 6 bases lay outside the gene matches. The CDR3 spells CASSFTSGRSGDTQYF. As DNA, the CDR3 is TGTGCCAGCAGTTTTACTAGCGGGAGGTCTGGAGATACGCAGTATTTT. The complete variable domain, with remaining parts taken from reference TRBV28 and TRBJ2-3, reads DVKVTQSSRYLVKRTGEKVFLECVQDMDHENMFWYRQDPGLGLRLIYFSYDVKMKEKGDIPEGYSVSREKKERFSLILESASTNQTSMYLCASSFTSGRSGDTQYFGPGTRLTVL.

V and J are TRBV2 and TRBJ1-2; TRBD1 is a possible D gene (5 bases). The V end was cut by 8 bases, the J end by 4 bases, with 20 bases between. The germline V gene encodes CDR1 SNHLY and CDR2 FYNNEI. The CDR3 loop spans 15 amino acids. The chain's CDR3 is CASSTMRQYTYGYTF. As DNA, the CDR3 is TGTGCCAGCTCTACAATGCGACAGTATACCTATGGCTACACCTTC.

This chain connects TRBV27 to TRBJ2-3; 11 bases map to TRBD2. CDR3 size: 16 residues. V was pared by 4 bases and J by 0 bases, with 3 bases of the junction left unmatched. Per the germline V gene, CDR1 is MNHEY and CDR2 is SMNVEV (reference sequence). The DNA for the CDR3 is TGTGCCAGCAGTTCCTGGACTAGCGGGAGCACAGATACGCAGTATTTT. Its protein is CASSSWTSGSTDTQYF.

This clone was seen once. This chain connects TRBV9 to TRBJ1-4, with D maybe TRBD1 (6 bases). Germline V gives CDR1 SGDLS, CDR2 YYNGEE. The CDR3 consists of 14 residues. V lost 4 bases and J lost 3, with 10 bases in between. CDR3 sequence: CASSSGAPNEKLFF. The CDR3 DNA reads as TGTGCCAGCAGCTCAGGGGCTCCTAATGAAAAACTGTTTTTT.

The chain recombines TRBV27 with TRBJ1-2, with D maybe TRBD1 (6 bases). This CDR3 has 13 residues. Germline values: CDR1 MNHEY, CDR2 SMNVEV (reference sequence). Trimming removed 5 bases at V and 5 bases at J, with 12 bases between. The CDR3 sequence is CASSPGQLYGYTF. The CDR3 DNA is TGTGCCAGCAGTCCTGGACAGCTATATGGCTACACCTTC.

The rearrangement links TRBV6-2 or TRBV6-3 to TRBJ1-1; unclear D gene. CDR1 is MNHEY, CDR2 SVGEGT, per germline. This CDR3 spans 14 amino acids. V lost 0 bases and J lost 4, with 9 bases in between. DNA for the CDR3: TGTGCCAGCAGTTACTCGTTTGCAGTCACTGAAGCTTTCTTT. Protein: CASSYSFAVTEAFF.

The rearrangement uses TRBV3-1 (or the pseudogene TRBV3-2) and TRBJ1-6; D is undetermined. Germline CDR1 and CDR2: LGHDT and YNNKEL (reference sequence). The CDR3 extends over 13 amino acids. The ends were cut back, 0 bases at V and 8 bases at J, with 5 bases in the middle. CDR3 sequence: CASSQDLDSPLHF. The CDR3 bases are TGTGCCAGCAGCCAAGATCTAGATTCACCCCTCCACTTT.

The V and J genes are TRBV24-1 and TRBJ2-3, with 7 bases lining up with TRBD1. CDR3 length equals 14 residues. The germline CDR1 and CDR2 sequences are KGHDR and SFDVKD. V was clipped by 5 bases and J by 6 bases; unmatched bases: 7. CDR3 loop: CATSATGAGDTQYF. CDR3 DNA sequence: TGTGCCACCAGTGCCACAGGGGCTGGGGATACGCAGTATTTT.

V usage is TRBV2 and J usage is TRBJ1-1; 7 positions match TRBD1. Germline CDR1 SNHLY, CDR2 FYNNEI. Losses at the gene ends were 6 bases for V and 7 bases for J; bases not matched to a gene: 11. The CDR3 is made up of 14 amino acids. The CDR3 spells CASRGDSDVSEAFF. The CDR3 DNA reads TGTGCCAGCAGGGGGGACAGTGACGTCAGTGAAGCTTTCTTT. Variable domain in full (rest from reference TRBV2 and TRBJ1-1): EPEVTQTPSHQVTQMGQEVILRCVPISNHLYFYWYRQILGQKVEFLVSFYNNEISEKSEIFDDQFSVERPDGSNFTLKIRSTKLEDSAMYFCASRGDSDVSEAFFGQGTRLTVV.

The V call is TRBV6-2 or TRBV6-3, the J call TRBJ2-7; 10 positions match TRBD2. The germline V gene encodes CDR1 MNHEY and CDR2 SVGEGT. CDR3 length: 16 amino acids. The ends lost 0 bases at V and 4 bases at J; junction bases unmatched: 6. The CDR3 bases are TGTGCCAGCAGTTACTCGGTCCTAGCGGGAGCTTACGAGCAGTACTTC. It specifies CASSYSVLAGAYEQYF.

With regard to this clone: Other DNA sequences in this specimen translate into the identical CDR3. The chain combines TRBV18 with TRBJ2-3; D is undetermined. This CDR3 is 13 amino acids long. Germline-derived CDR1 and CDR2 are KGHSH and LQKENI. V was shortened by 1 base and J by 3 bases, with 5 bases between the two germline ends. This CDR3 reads CASSPRVTDTQYF. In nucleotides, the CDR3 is TGTGCCAGCTCACCACGCGTTACAGATACGCAGTATTTT.

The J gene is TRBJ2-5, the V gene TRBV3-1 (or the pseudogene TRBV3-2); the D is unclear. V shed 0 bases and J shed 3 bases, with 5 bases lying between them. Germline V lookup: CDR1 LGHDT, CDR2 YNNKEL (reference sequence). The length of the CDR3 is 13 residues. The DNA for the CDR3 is TGTGCCAGCAGCCAAGACCCAGAAGAGACCCAGTACTTC. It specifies CASSQDPEETQYF.

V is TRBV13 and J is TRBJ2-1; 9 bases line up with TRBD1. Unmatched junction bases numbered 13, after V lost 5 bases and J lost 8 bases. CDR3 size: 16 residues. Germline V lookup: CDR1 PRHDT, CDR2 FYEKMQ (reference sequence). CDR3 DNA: TGTGCCAGCAGCACAAACAGGGGGCCCATTGTGTATGAGCAGTTCTTC. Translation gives CASSTNRGPIVYEQFF.

CDR3 sequence (DNA): TGTGCCAGCAGCCAAGGAACTGGTGAAAAACTGTTTTTT. It encodes CASSQGTGEKLFF. This chain joins TRBV4-2 and TRBJ1-4; D is uncertain. V lost 1 base and J lost 7, with 7 bases in between. CDR3 length: 13 amino acids. The germline CDR1 and CDR2 sequences are LGHNA and YNFKEQ.

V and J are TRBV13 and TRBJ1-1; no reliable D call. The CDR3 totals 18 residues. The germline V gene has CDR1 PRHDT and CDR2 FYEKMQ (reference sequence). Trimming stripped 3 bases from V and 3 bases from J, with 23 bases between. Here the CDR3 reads CASSFNLGDGLRDTEAFF. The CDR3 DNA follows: TGTGCCAGCAGCTTTAATTTAGGAGACGGGTTGCGGGACACTGAAGCTTTCTTT.

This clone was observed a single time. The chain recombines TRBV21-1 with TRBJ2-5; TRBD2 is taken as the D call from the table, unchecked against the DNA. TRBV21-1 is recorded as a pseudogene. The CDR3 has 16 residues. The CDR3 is CASSSRGDYSLETQYF. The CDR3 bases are TGTGCCAGCAGCTCCCGGGGGGACTACTCCTTGGAGACCCAGTACTTC.

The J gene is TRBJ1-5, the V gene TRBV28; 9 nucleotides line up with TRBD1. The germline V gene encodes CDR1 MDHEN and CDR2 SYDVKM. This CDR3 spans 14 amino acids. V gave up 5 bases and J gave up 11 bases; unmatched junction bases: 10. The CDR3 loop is CASSQSTGGKAQHF. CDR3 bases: TGTGCCAGCAGTCAATCGACAGGGGGAAAAGCCCAGCATTTT.

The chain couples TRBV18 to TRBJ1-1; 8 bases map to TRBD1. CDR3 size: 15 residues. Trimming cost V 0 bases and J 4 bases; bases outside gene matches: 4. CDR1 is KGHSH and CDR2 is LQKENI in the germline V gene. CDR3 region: CASSPPTGVGTEAFF. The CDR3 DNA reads TGTGCCAGCTCACCACCGACAGGGGTCGGCACTGAAGCTTTCTTT.

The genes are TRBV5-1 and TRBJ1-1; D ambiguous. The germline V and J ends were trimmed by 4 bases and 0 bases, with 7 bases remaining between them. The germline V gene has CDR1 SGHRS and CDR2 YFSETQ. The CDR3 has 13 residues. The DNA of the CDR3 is TGCGCCAGCAGCCTCGGGATGAACACTGAAGCTTTCTTT. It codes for CASSLGMNTEAFF.

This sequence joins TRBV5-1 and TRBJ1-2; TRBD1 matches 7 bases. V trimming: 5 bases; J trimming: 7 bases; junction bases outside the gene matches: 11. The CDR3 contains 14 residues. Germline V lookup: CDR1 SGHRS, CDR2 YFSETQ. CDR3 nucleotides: TGCGCCAGCAGGGCTACCGGGACAGAGACTGGCTACACCTTC. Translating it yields CASRATGTETGYTF.

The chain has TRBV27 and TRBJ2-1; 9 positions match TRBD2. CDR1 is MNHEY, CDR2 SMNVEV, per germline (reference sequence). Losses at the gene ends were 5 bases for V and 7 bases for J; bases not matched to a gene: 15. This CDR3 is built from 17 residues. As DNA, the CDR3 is TGTGCCAGCAGTCCCTACGGGACTAGCCGGGCGAGGAATGAGCAGTTCTTC. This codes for CASSPYGTSRARNEQFF.

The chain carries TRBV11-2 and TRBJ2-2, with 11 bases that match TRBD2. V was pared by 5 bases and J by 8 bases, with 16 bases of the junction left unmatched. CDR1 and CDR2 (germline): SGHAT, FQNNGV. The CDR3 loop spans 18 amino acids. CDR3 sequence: CASSPLQTSGKMAGELFF. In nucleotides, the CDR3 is TGTGCCAGCAGCCCTCTACAGACTAGCGGGAAGATGGCGGGGGAGCTGTTTTTT.